The entry below describes one T cell receptor (beta chain). Its antigen is as yet unknown. Using immunoSEQ multiplex PCR, the repertoire was profiled, and TCRdb retains in-frame clones only, with some absent. The repertoire holds 150,000 to 200,000 clones, with about 90% as singletons. The CDR3 length is 13 residues. Germline values: CDR1 SQVTM, CDR2 ANQGSEA. The V gene lost 6 bases and the J gene lost 3 bases, with 15 bases spanning the gap. The data are from a study of T cell responses to AZD1222 COVID-19 vaccine. Second-dose timings of about 4 or about 12 weeks were pooled. Notes on the study in general: Close to half of spike-specific TCRs reportedly recognize unmutated variant regions. Most donors were white British, females outnumbered males, and clonal diversity was possibly underestimated.

The V and J genes are TRBV29-1 and TRBJ2-7; D possibly uses TRBD1 or TRBD2 (5 bases each). Specimen: peripheral blood, collected 28 days after the second AZD1222 dose. This TCR came from an adult who received the AZD1222 COVID-19 vaccine. The CDR3 protein is CSVSPAGSYEQYF. The DNA for the CDR3 is TGCAGCGTCTCCCCGGCAGGGAGCTACGAGCAGTACTTC.